This T cell receptor (beta chain) was captured in a study of blood T cell repertoires in COVID-19. For the study at large: Sites across the United States, Italy and Spain contributed samples from acute and convalescent COVID-19.

The cohort comprised adults aged about 18 to 100 years residing in 20 to 30 US areas. Profiled with immunoSEQ multiplex PCR; TCRdb holds only in-frame clones, not every one. The sample yields roughly 160,000 clones, approximately 80% seen once. Between the trimmed V and J ends, which lost 5 bases and 4 bases, there was a span of 13 bases. CDR1 is MNHEY, CDR2 SVGAGI, per germline. This CDR3 region has 14 residues. This clonotype was sampled from a woman between 55 and 75 years old who had recovered from COVID-19. Sequences were obtained from PBMCs or T cells enriched from blood (not recorded which). The chain combines TRBV6-5 with TRBJ2-3, with unresolved D. The CDR3 loop is CASSREQRSDTQYF. CDR3 in DNA: TGTGCCAGCAGTCGTGAGCAAAGATCAGATACGCAGTATTTT.